Detailed here is one T cell receptor beta chain. Its antigen is not known. With 60 Vbeta and 13 Jbeta primers, the PCR was carried out. This table comes from immunoSEQ multiplex PCR, and its TCRdb copy is limited to in-frame clones, with some not included. Of 150,000 to 200,000 clones in the sample, roughly 78% were seen once. The sample is drawn from a study of cytomegalovirus exposure and HLA in healthy donors. Study summary: Drawn from HLA-typed donors, 80 million to 100 million unique TCRs were held in an early data release. Study-level findings and limits: A previous analysis found most TCR beta V segments productive roughly 87% or roughly 30% of the time.

The CDR3 loop spans 17 amino acids. Trimming left V 7 bases short and J 0 bases short, with 16 bases between. In germline, CDR1 is LNHDA, CDR2 SQIVND (reference sequence). This sequence was found in a woman aged 45 to 65 in good health and CMV-seropositive. The source material was PBMCs. V and J are TRBV19 and TRBJ2-6; perhaps TRBD2 as D (6 bases). The CDR3 here is CASTAGRASSGANVLTF. CDR3 in DNA: TGTGCCAGTACCGCGGGGCGCGCAAGCTCTGGGGCCAACGTCCTGACTTTC. The full variable domain, with the rest looked up from reference TRBV19 and TRBJ2-6, is DGGITQSPKYLFRKEGQNVTLSCEQNLNHDAMYWYRQDPGQGLRLIYYSQIVNDFQKGDIAEGYSVSREKKESFPLTVTSAQKNPTAFYLCASTAGRASSGANVLTFGAGSRLTVL.